The sample holds a few counts of the clone carrying this TCR beta chain. Its antigen is undetermined. Sorted naive CD8 T cells were those defined as CD8+CD4-CCR7+CD45RA+. This sample was included in a study of molecular identifiers for immune sequencing clone quantification. Whole-study findings and limits: Clones with over 20 RNA copies captured over 97% of effector molecules but under 1% of naive ones. Jurkat TCR RNA from one cell was spiked into 1 million or so naive cells, and it was reportedly detectable there. Same-barcode identical TCR molecules could make highly expanded clones look smaller than they are.

Germline V gives CDR1 ENHRY, CDR2 SYGVKD. V shed 6 bases, J shed 7 bases, and the junction held 7 bases outside the gene matches. The CDR3 has 15 residues. One entry per CDR3 protein, called by TCRdb with MiXCR from the PCR reads. The sample yields around 460,000 distinct CDR3 sequences, 20% to 25% seen once. The sequence came from a human donor in good health. Some libraries in this study had Jurkat cell RNA spiked in. The gene calls are TRBV10-3 and TRBJ1-6, with 9 bases lining up with TRBD1. Sequencing used naive CD8+ T cells from blood, with Jurkat cell RNA spiked in. Subset specified: FACS-sorted CD8+CD4-CCR7+CD45RA+ naive T cells. CDR3 sequence (DNA): TGTGCCATCAGAAGTACAGGGGGCGGGAATTCACCCCTCCACTTT. Translated: CAIRSTGGGNSPLHF.